This T cell receptor beta chain was documented in a study of cytomegalovirus exposure and HLA in healthy donors. Study conclusions and caveats: In a later analysis, roughly 17,000 TCR beta sequences were associated with HLA alleles at 0.05 false discovery rate. In vitro experiments confirmed that a few CMV-associated chains were specific for CMV antigens. Later, an analysis showed that TCR beta chains associated with HLA were more clonally expanded than others that were equally common.

CDR1 and CDR2 (germline): MDHEN, SYDVKM. CDR3 length equals 15 residues. With 4 bases removed from V and 0 bases from J, the gap between germline ends came to 10 bases. About this clone itself: Its antigen is still unknown.

Use of 60 Vbeta and 13 Jbeta primers characterized the PCR. Sequenced by immunoSEQ multiplex PCR; TCRdb stores in-frame clones only, minus some. The sample lists 150,000 to 200,000 clones; around 81% were seen once. This receptor was taken from a woman aged 30 to 39 in good health and CMV-seronegative. The source material was PBMCs. The V call is TRBV28, the J call TRBJ2-4, with D unresolved. CDR3 in DNA: TGTGCCAGCAGTTACCTACAGCTAGCCAAAAACATTCAGTACTTC. It specifies CASSYLQLAKNIQYF.